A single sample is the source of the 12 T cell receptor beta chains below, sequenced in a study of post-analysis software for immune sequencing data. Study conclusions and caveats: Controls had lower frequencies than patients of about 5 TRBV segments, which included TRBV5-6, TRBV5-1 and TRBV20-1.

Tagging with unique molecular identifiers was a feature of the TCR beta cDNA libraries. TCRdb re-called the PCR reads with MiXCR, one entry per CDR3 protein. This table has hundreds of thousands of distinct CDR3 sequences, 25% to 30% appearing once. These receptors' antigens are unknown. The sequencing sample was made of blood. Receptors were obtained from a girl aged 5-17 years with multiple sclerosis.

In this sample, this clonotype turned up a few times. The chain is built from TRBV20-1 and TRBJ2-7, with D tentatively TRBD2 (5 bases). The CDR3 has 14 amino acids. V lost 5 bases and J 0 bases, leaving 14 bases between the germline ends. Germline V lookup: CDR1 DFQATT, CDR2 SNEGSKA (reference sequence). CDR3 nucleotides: TGCAGTGCTCGTGGAGCGGTTAGCTCCTACGAGCAGTACTTC. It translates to CSARGAVSSYEQYF.

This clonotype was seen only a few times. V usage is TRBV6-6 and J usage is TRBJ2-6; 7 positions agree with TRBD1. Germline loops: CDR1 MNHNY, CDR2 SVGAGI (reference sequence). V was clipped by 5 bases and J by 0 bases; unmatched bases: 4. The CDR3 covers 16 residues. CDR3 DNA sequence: TGTGCCAGCAGTGGGGGACAGATCTCTGGGGCCAACGTCCTGACTTTC. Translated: CASSGGQISGANVLTF.

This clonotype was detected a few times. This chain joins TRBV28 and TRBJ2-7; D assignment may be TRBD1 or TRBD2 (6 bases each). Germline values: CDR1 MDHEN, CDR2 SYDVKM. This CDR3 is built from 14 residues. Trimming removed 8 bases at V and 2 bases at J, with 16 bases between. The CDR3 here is CASQTGTEPYEQYF. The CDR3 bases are TGTGCCAGCCAAACAGGGACTGAACCCTACGAGCAGTACTTC.

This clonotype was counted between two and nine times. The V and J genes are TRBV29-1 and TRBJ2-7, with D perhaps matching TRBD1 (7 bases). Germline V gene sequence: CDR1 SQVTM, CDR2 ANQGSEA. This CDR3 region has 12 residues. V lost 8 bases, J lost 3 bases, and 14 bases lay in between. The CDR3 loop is CSFRGVLYEQYF. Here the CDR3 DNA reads TGCAGCTTCAGGGGGGTACTCTACGAGCAGTACTTC.

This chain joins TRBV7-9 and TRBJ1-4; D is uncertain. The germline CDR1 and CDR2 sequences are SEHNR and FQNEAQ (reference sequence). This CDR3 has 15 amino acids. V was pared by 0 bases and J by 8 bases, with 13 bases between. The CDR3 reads CASSLATARAEKLFF. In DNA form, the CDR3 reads TGTGCCAGCAGCTTAGCCACAGCGCGTGCCGAAAAACTGTTTTTT.

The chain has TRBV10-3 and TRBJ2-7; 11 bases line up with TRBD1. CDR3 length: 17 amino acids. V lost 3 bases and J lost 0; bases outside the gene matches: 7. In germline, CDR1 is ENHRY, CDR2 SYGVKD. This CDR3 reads CAISDVAGQGDSYEQYF. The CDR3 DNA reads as TGTGCCATCAGTGACGTGGCGGGACAGGGGGACTCCTACGAGCAGTACTTC.

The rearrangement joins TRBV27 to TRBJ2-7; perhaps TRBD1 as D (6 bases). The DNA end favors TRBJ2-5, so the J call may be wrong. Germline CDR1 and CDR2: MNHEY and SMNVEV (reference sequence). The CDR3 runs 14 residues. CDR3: CASAKLEGEETQYF. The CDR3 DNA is TGTGCCAGCGCAAAACTAGAGGGGGAAGAGACCCAGTACTTC.

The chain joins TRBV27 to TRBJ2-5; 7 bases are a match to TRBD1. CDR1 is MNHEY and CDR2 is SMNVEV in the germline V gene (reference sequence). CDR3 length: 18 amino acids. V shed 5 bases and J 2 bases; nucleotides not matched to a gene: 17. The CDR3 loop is CASSRARQGAGEQETQYF. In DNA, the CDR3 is TGTGCCAGCAGTAGGGCTCGACAGGGCGCCGGGGAACAAGAGACCCAGTACTTC.

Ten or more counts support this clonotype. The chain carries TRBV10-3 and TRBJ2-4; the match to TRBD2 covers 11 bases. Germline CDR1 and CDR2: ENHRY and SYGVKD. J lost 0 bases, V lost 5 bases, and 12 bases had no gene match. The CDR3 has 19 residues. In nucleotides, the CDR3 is TGTGCCATCAGTCCCAACCTCCTGACTAGCGGGGTAGCCAAAAACATTCAGTACTTC. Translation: CAISPNLLTSGVAKNIQYF.

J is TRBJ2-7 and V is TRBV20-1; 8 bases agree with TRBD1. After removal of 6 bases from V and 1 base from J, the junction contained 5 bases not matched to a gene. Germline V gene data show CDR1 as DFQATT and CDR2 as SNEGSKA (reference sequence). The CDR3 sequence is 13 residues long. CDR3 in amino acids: CSATGQASYEQYF. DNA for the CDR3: TGCAGTGCAACGGGACAGGCATCCTACGAGCAGTACTTC.

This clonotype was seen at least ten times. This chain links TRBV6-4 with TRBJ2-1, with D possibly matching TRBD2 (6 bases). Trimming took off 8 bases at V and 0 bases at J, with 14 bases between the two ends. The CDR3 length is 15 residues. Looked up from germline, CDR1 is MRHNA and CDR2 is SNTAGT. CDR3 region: CASSVGSTSYNEQFF. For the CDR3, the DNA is TGTGCCAGCTCCGTCGGGAGCACCTCCTACAATGAGCAGTTCTTC.

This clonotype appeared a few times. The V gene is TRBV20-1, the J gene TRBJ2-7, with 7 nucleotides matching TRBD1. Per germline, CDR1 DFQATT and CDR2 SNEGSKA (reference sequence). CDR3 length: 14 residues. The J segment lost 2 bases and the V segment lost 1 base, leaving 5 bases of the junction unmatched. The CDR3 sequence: CSARGRQGTYEQYF. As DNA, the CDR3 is TGCAGTGCTAGAGGTAGACAGGGCACCTACGAGCAGTACTTC.